These T cell receptor beta chains were read from a single sample in a study of shared clonotypes between healthy human individuals. Some clones are missing from TCRdb's copy, which holds only in-frame ones; the method was immunoSEQ multiplex PCR. The sample lists nearly 500,000 clones, 76% occurring once. Sequenced input: PBMCs. Source of these receptors: a woman aged 40 to 49 in good health. Some clones in this sample may be carry-over from other donors' samples. Each CDR3 is given with its conserved first and last residue.

cdr3_aa | j_call | v_call
CASGVGENTEAFF | TRBJ1-1 | TRBV12-5
CASSGTGGDFRSYTF | TRBJ1-2 | TRBV28
CASTSGGANYGYTF | TRBJ1-2 | TRBV28
CASSPQLAGANEQFF | TRBJ2-1 | TRBV7-9
CASSYQLAGGSGVVF | TRBJ2-1 | TRBV28
CASSEVGNPSYGYTF | TRBJ1-2 | TRBV6-1
CASSELVSGNTIYF | TRBJ1-3 | TRBV2
CASSPSGTSGSSEQFF | TRBJ2-1 | TRBV28
CASSLGQGANYGYTF | TRBJ1-2 | TRBV7-2
CASSSPRTSGRWTDTQYF | TRBJ2-3 | TRBV5-1
CASSSLAGEAETQYF | TRBJ2-5 | TRBV7-9
CASSRLTRAPPVAFF | TRBJ1-1 | TRBV6-5
CASSKKGNGTGLVKNIQYF | TRBJ2-4 | TRBV21-1
CASSRGFGKNIQYF | TRBJ2-4 | TRBV6-5
CASTRTGGPGGGYTF | TRBJ1-2 | TRBV5-1
CASSTGQGDTDTQYF | TRBJ2-3 | TRBV5-1
CASSSVRGGGEKLFF | TRBJ1-4 | TRBV28
CASREAQAVYGYTF | TRBJ1-2 | TRBV28
CASSSGTGRMGTQYF | TRBJ2-5 | TRBV7-7
CASTPGLREKLFF | TRBJ1-4 | TRBV28
CASSDRETQYF | TRBJ2-5 | TRBV2
CAWTSAPGGGGNTIYF | TRBJ1-3 | TRBV30